This T cell receptor (beta chain) was identified in a study of cytomegalovirus exposure and HLA in healthy donors. Study at large: Genotyping of nearly 400 donors showed that around 86% belonged to the Caucasian-associated ancestry cluster. The study's findings and limits: According to a later analysis, most TCR beta chains associated with CMV appeared HLA-restricted. In a later analysis, DRB1 alleles had the most associated TCRs; HLA-C alleles the fewest.

Every donor was a healthy person donating bone marrow. In the PCR, 60 Vbeta and 13 Jbeta primers were used. Some clones are missing from TCRdb's copy, which holds only in-frame ones; the method was immunoSEQ multiplex PCR. The table includes 100,000 to 150,000 clones, roughly 78% detected once. The CDR3 has 17 residues. Per the germline V gene, CDR1 is SQVTM and CDR2 is ANQGSEA. With 6 bases removed from V and 0 bases from J, the gap between germline ends came to 21 bases. A note on this clone: The antigen is not known.

The genes are TRBV29-1 and TRBJ1-3; a weak D match, TRBD1 (6 bases). The sequenced sample was PBMCs. The TCR comes from a man under 40 in good health and CMV-seropositive. In DNA, the CDR3 is TGCAGCGTCAAGAAAGAGAAAGACAGGAGCTCTGGAAACACCATATATTTT. This translates into CSVKKEKDRSSGNTIYF.